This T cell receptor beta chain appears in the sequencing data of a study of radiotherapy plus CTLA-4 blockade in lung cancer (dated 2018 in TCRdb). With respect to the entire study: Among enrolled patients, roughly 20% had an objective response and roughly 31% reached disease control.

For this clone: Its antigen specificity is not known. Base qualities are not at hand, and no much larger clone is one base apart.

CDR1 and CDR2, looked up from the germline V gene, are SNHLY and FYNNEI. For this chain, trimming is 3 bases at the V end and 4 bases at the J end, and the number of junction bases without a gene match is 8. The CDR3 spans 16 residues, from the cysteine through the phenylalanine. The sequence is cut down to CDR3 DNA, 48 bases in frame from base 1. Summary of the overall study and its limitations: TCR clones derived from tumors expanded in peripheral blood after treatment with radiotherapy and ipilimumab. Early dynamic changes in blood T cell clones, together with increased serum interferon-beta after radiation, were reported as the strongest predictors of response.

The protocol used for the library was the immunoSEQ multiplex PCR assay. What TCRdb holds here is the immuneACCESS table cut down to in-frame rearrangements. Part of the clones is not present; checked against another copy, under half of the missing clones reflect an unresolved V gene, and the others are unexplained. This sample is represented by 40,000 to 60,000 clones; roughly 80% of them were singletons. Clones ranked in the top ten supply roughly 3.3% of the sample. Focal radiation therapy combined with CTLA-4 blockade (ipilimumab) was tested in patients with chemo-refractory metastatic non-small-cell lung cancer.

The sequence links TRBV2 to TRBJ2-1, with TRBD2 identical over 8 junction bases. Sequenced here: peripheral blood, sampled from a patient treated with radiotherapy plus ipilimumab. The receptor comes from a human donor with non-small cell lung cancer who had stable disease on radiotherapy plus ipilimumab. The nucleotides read TGTGCCAGCAGTGACGGGGGGGGGACTATATACAATGAGCAGTTCTTC. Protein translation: CASSDGGGTIYNEQFF.